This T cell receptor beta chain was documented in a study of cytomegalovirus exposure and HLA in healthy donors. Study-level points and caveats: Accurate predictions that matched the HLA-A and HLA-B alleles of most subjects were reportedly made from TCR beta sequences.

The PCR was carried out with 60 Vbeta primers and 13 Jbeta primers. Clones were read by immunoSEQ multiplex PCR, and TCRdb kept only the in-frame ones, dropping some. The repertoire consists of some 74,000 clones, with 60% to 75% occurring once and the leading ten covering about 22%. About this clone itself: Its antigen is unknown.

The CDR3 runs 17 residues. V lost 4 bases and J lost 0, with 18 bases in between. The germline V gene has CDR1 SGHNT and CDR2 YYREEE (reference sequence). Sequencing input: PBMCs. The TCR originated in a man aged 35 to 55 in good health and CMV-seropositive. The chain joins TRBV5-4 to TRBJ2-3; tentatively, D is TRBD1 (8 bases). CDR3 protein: CASSPRGRRGSTDTQYF. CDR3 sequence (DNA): TGTGCCAGCAGCCCCAGGGGGCGGCGGGGGAGCACAGATACGCAGTATTTT.